Below are 30 T cell receptor beta chains sequenced from a single sample in a study of cytomegalovirus exposure and HLA in healthy donors. The primer mix had 60 Vbeta and 13 Jbeta primers. Libraries were prepared by immunoSEQ multiplex PCR; TCRdb keeps only in-frame clonotypes and omits some of them. Altogether fewer than 150,000 clones are present, about 80% being singletons, with the ten largest covering approximately 5%. Material: PBMCs. These TCRs come from a woman aged 25 to 45 in good health and CMV-seropositive.

This chain links TRBV7-8 with TRBJ1-4, with TRBD1 identical over 7 bases. The CDR3 spans 14 residues. The junction had 8 bases not matched to a gene; V was cut back by 5 bases and J by 8 bases. Germline-derived CDR1 and CDR2 are SGHVS and FQNEAQ. DNA of the CDR3: TGTGCCAGCAGCCCCGGGACAGCTGGGGAAAAACTGTTTTTT. Its protein is CASSPGTAGEKLFF.

The chain couples TRBV11-2 to TRBJ2-5; maybe TRBD1 (6 bases). CDR1 is SGHAT, CDR2 FQNNGV, per germline. The CDR3 is made up of 14 amino acids. The V gene lost 6 bases and the J gene lost 0 bases, with 11 bases spanning the gap. DNA for the CDR3: TGTGCCAGCAGTACCACAGGGTACCAAGAGACCCAGTACTTC. This translates into CASSTTGYQETQYF.

V usage is TRBV30 and J usage is TRBJ1-2; a possible D gene is TRBD1 (5 bases). V lost 1 base and J lost 4, with 7 bases in between. Germline CDR1 and CDR2: GTSNPN and SVGIG (reference sequence). This CDR3 region has 12 residues. CDR3 in amino acids: CAWSGGGYGYTF. The DNA for the CDR3 is TGTGCCTGGAGTGGCGGGGGCTATGGCTACACCTTC.

Only one count was recorded for this clone. The chain combines TRBV5-6 with TRBJ2-2; 11 nucleotides match TRBD1. V was clipped by 0 bases and J by 4 bases; unmatched bases: 2. Germline V lookup: CDR1 SGHDT, CDR2 YYEEEE. The CDR3 extends over 16 amino acids. In DNA, the CDR3 is TGTGCCAGCAGCTTGGTCGGGACAGGGGGCACCGGGGAGCTGTTTTTT. It encodes CASSLVGTGGTGELFF. The full variable domain, in which reference TRBV5-6 and TRBJ2-2 provide the parts outside the CDR3, is DAGVTQSPTHLIKTRGQQVTLRCSPKSGHDTVSWYQQALGQGPQFIFQYYEEEERQRGNFPDRFSGHQFPNYSSELNVNALLLGDSALYLCASSLVGTGGTGELFFGEGSRLTVL.

In the case of this clone: The junction and the germline gene differ at one end; a read error may be behind it. CDR3 amino acids: CASSSTLAGGSYNEQFF. The CDR3 region has the DNA TGTGCTAGCAGCTCTACCTTAGCGGGAGGGTCCTACAATGAGCAGTTCTTC. This sequence joins TRBV7-7 and TRBJ2-1; 11 positions agree with TRBD2. The CDR3 contains 17 residues. Germline assignment: CDR1 SSHAT and CDR2 FNYEAQ (reference sequence). Variable domain in full (rest from reference TRBV7-7 and TRBJ2-1): GAGVSQSPRYKVTKRGQDVTLRCDPISSHATLYWYQQALGQGPEFLTYFNYEAQPDKSGLPSDRFSAERPEGSISTLTIQRTEQRDSAMYRCASSSTLAGGSYNEQFFGPGTRLTVL.

The V call is TRBV5-1, the J call TRBJ2-1; 14 positions match TRBD2. Germline V gene lookup returns CDR1 SGHRS and CDR2 YFSETQ. The CDR3 runs 18 residues. V dropped 0 bases and J dropped 7; count of bases not matched to a gene: 9. CDR3 in DNA: TGCGCCAGCAGCTTGGAAGGGGGACTAGCGGGAGACTTAAATGAGCAGTTCTTC. It is translated as CASSLEGGLAGDLNEQFF.

The V gene is TRBV7-3, the J gene TRBJ2-6, with 11 bases aligning to TRBD2. Trimming removed 3 bases from V and 3 bases from J; junction bases left unmatched: 4. The germline V gene has CDR1 SGHTA and CDR2 FQGTGA. The length of the CDR3 is 17 residues. CDR3 nucleotides: TGTGCCAGCAGCTTTAGCGGGGGGGCAGGTGGGGCCAACGTCCTGACTTTC. Its translation is CASSFSGGAGGANVLTF.

V gene TRBV2 combines with J gene TRBJ2-2; 13 nucleotides align to TRBD2. CDR1 and CDR2 (germline): SNHLY, FYNNEI. The CDR3 totals 15 residues. The V gene end was trimmed by 7 bases and the J gene end by 4 bases; junction bases not matched to a gene: 3. CDR3 sequence: CASTGLAGVTGELFF. CDR3 nucleotides: TGTGCCAGCACAGGACTAGCGGGAGTCACCGGGGAGCTGTTTTTT.

The chain couples TRBV9 to TRBJ1-2, with D uncertain. CDR1 is SGDLS and CDR2 is YYNGEE in the germline V gene. This CDR3 is built from 16 residues. The V end lost 4 bases, the J end lost 0 bases, and 16 bases lay between the germline ends. Here the CDR3 reads CASSPSGRLANYGYTF. CDR3 DNA sequence: TGTGCCAGCAGCCCTAGTGGGAGGTTAGCTAACTATGGCTACACCTTC.

The chain carries TRBV6-5 and TRBJ1-1, with D maybe TRBD1 (5 bases). V was trimmed by 3 bases and J by 0 bases, leaving 11 bases between them. Germline V gene sequence: CDR1 MNHEY, CDR2 SVGAGI. The CDR3 runs to 15 residues. CDR3 protein: CASSYSGGVNTEAFF. CDR3 DNA: TGTGCCAGCAGTTATTCGGGGGGAGTGAACACTGAAGCTTTCTTT.

The CDR3, as DNA: TGCGCCAGCAGCTTGTGGGGGGACGGCTACACCTTC. It yields the protein CASSLWGDGYTF. The chain uses TRBV5-1 and TRBJ1-2, with D perhaps matching TRBD1 (5 bases). CDR3 length: 12 residues. V lost 1 base, J lost 8 bases, and 9 bases lay in between. Germline-derived CDR1 and CDR2 are SGHRS and YFSETQ.

The chain employs TRBV20-1 and TRBJ1-2; D is uncertain. Per germline, CDR1 DFQATT and CDR2 SNEGSKA (reference sequence). Between the trimmed V and J ends, which lost 6 bases and 4 bases, there was a span of 6 bases. The CDR3 has 10 amino acids. The CDR3 coding sequence is TGCAGTGCCGCGGCCTATGGCTACACCTTC. Amino acids: CSAAAYGYTF.

V usage is TRBV2 and J usage is TRBJ2-5, with D perhaps matching TRBD2 (7 bases). The length of the CDR3 is 15 residues. Germline assignment: CDR1 SNHLY and CDR2 FYNNEI. V lost 2 bases to trimming and J lost 2 bases, with 12 bases between them. The CDR3 sequence is CASSEWGGTQETQYF. The CDR3 nucleotides are TGTGCCAGCAGTGAATGGGGGGGCACGCAAGAGACCCAGTACTTC.

This clone occurred once. The rearrangement joins TRBV30 to TRBJ1-5; D remains ambiguous. Per germline, CDR1 GTSNPN and CDR2 SVGIG (reference sequence). V was pared by 3 bases and J by 4 bases, with 7 bases between. The CDR3 loop spans 12 amino acids. CDR3 sequence reads: CAWRTRNQPQHF. In nucleotides, the CDR3 is TGTGCCTGGAGGACAAGGAATCAGCCCCAGCATTTT.

V and J are TRBV9 and TRBJ2-1, with 10 bases fitting TRBD2. The V and J ends lost 2 bases and 8 bases, in that order; junction bases with no gene match: 7. The CDR3 contains 15 residues. The germline CDR1 and CDR2 sequences are SGDLS and YYNGEE. This CDR3 is CASSVSGGALDEQFF. The CDR3 DNA follows: TGTGCCAGCAGCGTGAGCGGGGGGGCCTTGGATGAGCAGTTCTTC.

This chain joins TRBV11-3 and TRBJ2-2, with TRBD1 identical over 7 bases. The CDR3 has 15 amino acids. J was trimmed by 6 bases and V by 5 bases; bases with no gene match: 9. From germline, CDR1 is SGHNT and CDR2 YENEEA. CDR3 DNA sequence: TGTGCCAGCAGCCCTACTCTGACAGGGTCCGGGGAGCTGTTTTTT. Amino acids: CASSPTLTGSGELFF. The whole variable domain, remainder taken from reference TRBV11-3 and TRBJ2-2, is EAGVVQSPRYKIIEKKQPVAFWCNPISGHNTLYWYLQNLGQGPELLIRYENEEAVDDSQLPKDRFSAERLKGVDSTLKIQPAELGDSAVYLCASSPTLTGSGELFFGEGSRLTVL.

This rearrangement joins TRBV5-4 to TRBJ2-1, with a weak D call TRBD2 (6 bases). V lost 0 bases, J lost 8 bases, and 12 bases lay in between. CDR1 and CDR2 from the germline V gene are SGHNT and YYREEE (reference sequence). There are 14 residues in the CDR3. The CDR3 bases are TGTGCCAGCAGCTTGGGGTGGGGGGACGATGAGCAGTTCTTC. Translated, it gives CASSLGWGDDEQFF.

The rearrangement links TRBV6-5 to TRBJ1-2, with 10 bases identical to TRBD1. The CDR3 consists of 14 residues. Germline V lookup: CDR1 MNHEY, CDR2 SVGAGI. V dropped 6 bases and J dropped 8; count of bases not matched to a gene: 9. The CDR3 loop reads CASSETGGFRGYTF. The CDR3, as DNA: TGTGCCAGCAGCGAGACAGGGGGCTTTCGGGGCTACACCTTC.

The V call is TRBV7-9, the J call TRBJ2-3, with D tentatively TRBD1 (6 bases). Between the trimmed V and J ends, which lost 7 bases and 2 bases, there was a span of 16 bases. The CDR3 is 15 amino acids. Per the germline V gene, CDR1 is SEHNR and CDR2 is FQNEAQ (reference sequence). The CDR3 nucleotides are TGTGCCAGCAAACCAAGTGGGACAATCACAGATACGCAGTATTTT. Residues: CASKPSGTITDTQYF.

The chain recombines TRBV7-9 with TRBJ2-3, with 13 bases matching TRBD2. The CDR3 runs to 17 residues. Per the germline V gene, CDR1 is SEHNR and CDR2 is FQNEAQ (reference sequence). V gave up 4 bases and J gave up 2 bases; unmatched junction bases: 6. The CDR3 DNA reads TGTGCCAGCAGCTCTAGACTAGCGGGAGGTGACACAGATACGCAGTATTTT. Translation gives CASSSRLAGGDTDTQYF.

This rearrangement joins TRBV5-1 to TRBJ2-7; a possible D gene is TRBD1 (6 bases). Germline-derived CDR1 and CDR2 are SGHRS and YFSETQ. Trimming removed 4 bases from V and 1 base from J, with 15 bases in between. The length of the CDR3 is 15 residues. The CDR3 here is CASSTTGLRSYEQYF. The CDR3 DNA sequence: TGCGCCAGCAGCACGACAGGTTTAAGGTCCTACGAGCAGTACTTC. The full variable domain, in which reference TRBV5-1 and TRBJ2-7 provide the parts outside the CDR3, is KAGVTQTPRYLIKTRGQQVTLSCSPISGHRSVSWYQQTPGQGLQFLFEYFSETQRNKGNFPGRFSGRQFSNSRSEMNVSTLELGDSALYLCASSTTGLRSYEQYFGPGTRLTVT.

The rearrangement links TRBV30 to TRBJ1-2, with 8 nucleotides matching TRBD1. Per the germline V gene, CDR1 is GTSNPN and CDR2 is SVGIG (reference sequence). This CDR3 has 11 residues. V gave up 8 bases and J gave up 8 bases; unmatched junction bases: 7. DNA of the CDR3: TGTGCCGTATCAGGGGGCTACGGCTACACCTTC. Protein: CAVSGGYGYTF.

The chain is built from TRBV29-1 and TRBJ1-2; D not certain. The CDR3 spans 11 residues. V shed 0 bases and J shed 8 bases, with 7 bases lying between them. Germline CDR1 and CDR2: SQVTM and ANQGSEA. In DNA form, the CDR3 reads TGCAGCGTTGAAGATTTCAAAGGCTACACCTTC. Translating gives CSVEDFKGYTF.

The rearrangement links TRBV2 to TRBJ2-1, with 13 positions matching TRBD2. V lost 2 bases, J lost 7 bases, and 11 bases stayed unmatched. The CDR3 is made up of 18 amino acids. Germline V CDR1 and CDR2: SNHLY, FYNNEI. The CDR3 protein is CASSEFVHSTSGRNEQFF. The CDR3 DNA sequence: TGTGCCAGCAGTGAATTCGTGCATTCGACTAGCGGGAGGAATGAGCAGTTCTTC.

This chain joins TRBV7-9 and TRBJ2-7; a possible D gene is TRBD2 (5 bases). The CDR3 spans 13 residues. Germline values: CDR1 SEHNR, CDR2 FQNEAQ (reference sequence). Trimming pared 5 bases from V and 2 bases from J, leaving 10 bases between. CDR3 sequence reads: CASSRGYPYEQYF. The CDR3 DNA is TGTGCCAGCAGCCGAGGGTATCCCTACGAGCAGTACTTC.

The gene calls are TRBV15 and TRBJ1-5; D gene ambiguous. The length of the CDR3 is 15 residues. Germline values: CDR1 LNHNV, CDR2 YYDKDF (reference sequence). Trimming left V 2 bases short and J 0 bases short, with 8 bases between. The CDR3 spells CATSRYPNSNQPQHF. The CDR3 coding sequence is TGTGCCACCAGCAGATATCCTAATAGCAATCAGCCCCAGCATTTT.

V usage is TRBV30 and J usage is TRBJ1-1; D possibly corresponds to TRBD1 (6 bases). Germline V gene data show CDR1 as GTSNPN and CDR2 as SVGIG (reference sequence). CDR3 length: 14 residues. Trimming removed 3 bases at V and 7 bases at J, with 18 bases between. The CDR3 nucleotides read TGTGCCTGGAGGGTTCTGCAGGGGCCGGGTGAAGCTTTCTTT. It translates to CAWRVLQGPGEAFF.

In its sample, this clone was seen once. The V call is TRBV19, the J call TRBJ2-1, with D possibly matching TRBD2 (6 bases). Per the germline V gene, CDR1 is LNHDA and CDR2 is SQIVND (reference sequence). CDR3 size: 12 residues. With 6 bases removed from V and 12 bases from J, the gap between germline ends came to 15 bases. The CDR3 protein is CASRDYRETQFF. CDR3 coding DNA: TGTGCCAGTAGGGACTATAGGGAGACGCAGTTCTTC.

The rearrangement uses TRBV5-6 and TRBJ2-5; a weak D match, TRBD2 (6 bases). The CDR3 has 13 amino acids. Looked up from germline, CDR1 is SGHDT and CDR2 is YYEEEE. Trimming took 3 bases from V and 4 from J, leaving 10 bases between them. The CDR3 protein is CASSSRERETQYF. The CDR3 DNA is TGTGCCAGCAGCTCACGGGAGCGAGAGACCCAGTACTTC. The full variable domain, rest sourced from reference TRBV5-6 and TRBJ2-5, is DAGVTQSPTHLIKTRGQQVTLRCSPKSGHDTVSWYQQALGQGPQFIFQYYEEEERQRGNFPDRFSGHQFPNYSSELNVNALLLGDSALYLCASSSRERETQYFGPGTRLLVL.

The genes are TRBV6-6 and TRBJ1-3; D unclear. Germline-derived CDR1 and CDR2 are MNHNY and SVGAGI (reference sequence). V was pared by 8 bases and J by 8 bases, with 16 bases between. This CDR3 has 13 amino acids. This chain's CDR3 is CASAPRPVDTIYF. Written as DNA, the CDR3 is TGTGCCAGCGCCCCGCGCCCCGTGGACACCATATATTTT.